These 23 T cell receptor beta chains were all obtained from the same sample, sequenced in a study of cytomegalovirus exposure and HLA in healthy donors. The primer mix had 60 Vbeta and 13 Jbeta primers. The method was immunoSEQ multiplex PCR; TCRdb's version includes in-frame clones alone and lacks a portion of them. The data contain 110,000 to 150,000 clones, 70% to 80% of them singletons. What was sequenced was PBMCs. These receptors were collected from a woman aged 60-75 years in good health and CMV-seropositive.

The V gene is TRBV7-9, the J gene TRBJ2-3; 9 nucleotides agree with TRBD2. This CDR3 contains 19 residues. V trimming: 2 bases; J trimming: 3 bases; junction bases outside the gene matches: 15. Germline loops: CDR1 SEHNR, CDR2 FQNEAQ (reference sequence). For the CDR3, the DNA is TGTGCCAGCAGCTTATCCCCGGGGGGGCTAGCGGGAAGGACAGATACGCAGTATTTT. Translating it yields CASSLSPGGLAGRTDTQYF.

The table lists this clone with a few counts. The J gene is TRBJ1-2, the V gene TRBV2; D may be TRBD1 (6 bases). The V gene's germline CDR1 is SNHLY and CDR2 FYNNEI. The germline V and J ends were trimmed by 3 bases and 6 bases, with 14 bases remaining between them. The CDR3 runs to 14 residues. The CDR3 DNA follows: TGTGCCAGCAGTGATCAGGGGACACCTAATGGCTACACCTTC. It encodes CASSDQGTPNGYTF.

This chain uses TRBV7-9 with TRBJ2-7, with 11 bases matching TRBD2. CDR3 length: 12 amino acids. V lost 5 bases to trimming and J lost 9 bases; unmatched junction nucleotides: 3. From germline, CDR1 is SEHNR and CDR2 FQNEAQ (reference sequence). CDR3 protein: CASSPGLAAQYF. CDR3 bases: TGTGCCAGCAGCCCGGGACTAGCGGCGCAGTACTTC.

The chain is built from TRBV6-5 and TRBJ1-2; TRBD1 agrees at 11 bases. CDR1 is MNHEY, CDR2 SVGAGI, per germline. V was clipped by 6 bases and J by 7 bases; unmatched bases: 7. The CDR3 has 14 residues. CDR3 nucleotide sequence: TGTGCCAGCAGGATCGGACAGGGGGCGGCTGGCTACACCTTC. This gives the protein CASRIGQGAAGYTF.

The gene calls are TRBV29-1 and TRBJ2-3; TRBD2 agrees at 10 bases. Germline loops: CDR1 SQVTM, CDR2 ANQGSEA. This CDR3 has 15 amino acids. V trimming: 2 bases; J trimming: 4 bases; junction bases outside the gene matches: 6. DNA for the CDR3: TGCAGCGTTGAAAATCTAGCGGGAGTGGCAGATACGCAGTATTTT. It translates to CSVENLAGVADTQYF.

The rearrangement links TRBV15 to TRBJ2-4, with 12 positions matching TRBD1. Germline V lookup: CDR1 LNHNV, CDR2 YYDKDF (reference sequence). V dropped 0 bases and J dropped 0; count of bases not matched to a gene: 3. The CDR3 loop spans 18 amino acids. CDR3 in amino acids: CATSRDRGQGAAKNIQYF. CDR3 nucleotides: TGTGCCACCAGCAGAGATCGGGGACAGGGGGCAGCCAAAAACATTCAGTACTTC.

This clone was detected only once. The chain recombines TRBV7-8 with TRBJ1-1, with 7 bases lining up with TRBD1. Trimming removed 4 bases from V and 2 bases from J; junction bases left unmatched: 10. The V gene's germline CDR1 is SGHVS and CDR2 FQNEAQ. The CDR3 loop spans 16 amino acids. This chain's CDR3 is CASSSGQFNTNTEAFF. The CDR3 DNA reads TGTGCCAGCAGCTCGGGACAGTTCAATACCAACACTGAAGCTTTCTTT.

The chain has TRBV28 and TRBJ2-3; no firm D call. The germline gives CDR1 MDHEN, CDR2 SYDVKM. Trimming removed 4 bases at V and 2 bases at J, with 10 bases between. The CDR3 is 14 amino acids. The CDR3 region has the DNA TGTGCCAGCAGTTCGGGTGGCTACACAGATACGCAGTATTTT. Translating it yields CASSSGGYTDTQYF. Together with reference TRBV28 and TRBJ2-3, the CDR3 gives the full variable domain: DVKVTQSSRYLVKRTGEKVFLECVQDMDHENMFWYRQDPGLGLRLIYFSYDVKMKEKGDIPEGYSVSREKKERFSLILESASTNQTSMYLCASSSGGYTDTQYFGPGTRLTVL.

This chain links TRBV19 with TRBJ2-7; 8 bases are a match to TRBD1. The J segment lost 5 bases and the V segment lost 3 bases, leaving 6 bases of the junction unmatched. The germline CDR1 and CDR2 sequences are LNHDA and SQIVND (reference sequence). This CDR3 is 14 amino acids long. The CDR3 sequence is CASSIQDRVDEQYF. As DNA, the CDR3 is TGTGCCAGTAGTATTCAGGACAGGGTGGACGAGCAGTACTTC.

This clone showed up just a few times. The V gene is TRBV6-1, the J gene TRBJ2-7, with 14 bases fitting TRBD2. The CDR3 extends over 14 amino acids. Germline lookup yields CDR1 MNHNS and CDR2 SASEGT. The V and J ends lost 6 bases and 5 bases, in that order; junction bases with no gene match: 3. The CDR3 here is CASSAGLAGDEQYF. Written as DNA, the CDR3 is TGTGCCAGCAGCGCGGGACTAGCGGGAGACGAGCAGTACTTC.

V and J are TRBV5-1 and TRBJ2-5; D perhaps matches TRBD1 (5 bases). The DNA end favors TRBJ2-7, so the J call may be wrong. The CDR3 extends over 13 amino acids. Looked up from germline, CDR1 is SGHRS and CDR2 is YFSETQ. The CDR3 reads CASSSNQGYEQYF. The DNA for the CDR3 is TGCGCCAGCAGCTCTAATCAGGGCTACGAGCAGTACTTC.

The chain is built from TRBV5-1 and TRBJ1-2; 7 nucleotides line up with TRBD1. The CDR3 is 12 amino acids. Germline CDR1 is SGHRS and CDR2 is YFSETQ. Trimming took 2 bases from V and 6 from J; bases not matched to a gene: 1. CDR3: CASSFTGDGYTF. DNA of the CDR3: TGCGCCAGCAGCTTTACAGGGGATGGCTACACCTTC.

In its sample, this clone was seen a few times. The J gene is TRBJ2-3, the V gene TRBV10-2, with TRBD2 as a possible D gene (6 bases). Germline V gives CDR1 WSHSY, CDR2 SAAADI. The CDR3 has 16 amino acids. Deletions cut 9 bases from V and 0 bases from J, with 19 bases between. CDR3 sequence: CASKLGTGSSTDTQYF. As DNA, the CDR3 is TGCGCCAGTAAATTGGGGACTGGTTCTAGCACAGATACGCAGTATTTT.

This clone has only one observation. V and J are TRBV7-2 and TRBJ2-2, with a weak D call TRBD2 (5 bases). Per germline, CDR1 SGHTA and CDR2 FQGNSA. CDR3 length: 14 amino acids. The ends were cut back, 5 bases at V and 4 bases at J, with 11 bases in the middle. CDR3 region: CASSPGLATGELFF. CDR3 DNA: TGTGCCAGCAGCCCCGGGCTAGCCACCGGGGAGCTGTTTTTT.

This sequence joins TRBV5-1 and TRBJ1-1, with 9 positions matching TRBD1. The CDR3 spans 15 residues. With 4 bases clipped from V and 1 base from J, the junction kept 5 bases outside the gene matches. Germline CDR1 is SGHRS and CDR2 is YFSETQ. This CDR3 reads CASSPMGQGNTEAFF. The CDR3 DNA reads as TGCGCCAGCAGCCCGATGGGACAGGGGAACACTGAAGCTTTCTTT. Looking up the rest from reference TRBV5-1 and TRBJ1-1 gives the full variable domain: KAGVTQTPRYLIKTRGQQVTLSCSPISGHRSVSWYQQTPGQGLQFLFEYFSETQRNKGNFPGRFSGRQFSNSRSEMNVSTLELGDSALYLCASSPMGQGNTEAFFGQGTRLTVV.

This clone was found once. The rearrangement uses TRBV9 and TRBJ2-1; a possible D gene is TRBD1 (6 bases). The CDR3 length is 14 residues. V shed 0 bases and J shed 7 bases, with 11 bases lying between them. Looked up from germline, CDR1 is SGDLS and CDR2 is YYNGEE. The CDR3 DNA follows: TGTGCCAGCAGCGTAGACGGACAGCGGAATGAGCAGTTCTTC. The encoded protein is CASSVDGQRNEQFF. Based on the CDR3 plus reference TRBV9 and TRBJ2-1, the full variable domain is DSGVTQTPKHLITATGQRVTLRCSPRSGDLSVYWYQQSLDQGLQFLIQYYNGEERAKGNILERFSAQQFPDLHSELNLSSLELGDSALYFCASSVDGQRNEQFFGPGTRLTVL.

This sequence joins TRBV4-2 and TRBJ2-1; 7 bases fit TRBD2. The CDR3 length is 16 residues. Germline CDR1 is LGHNA and CDR2 is YNFKEQ. The ends lost 1 base at V and 0 bases at J; junction bases unmatched: 3. DNA of the CDR3: TGTGCCAGCAGCCAAGTGGCTAGCGGCTCCTACAATGAGCAGTTCTTC. Amino acids: CASSQVASGSYNEQFF.

This chain joins TRBV4-1 and TRBJ1-2; 8 bases align to TRBD1. The CDR3 totals 16 residues. J was trimmed by 2 bases and V by 0 bases; bases with no gene match: 5. CDR1 MGHRA and CDR2 YSYEKL come from the germline V gene. The CDR3 here is CASSQDGQGANYGYTF. CDR3 bases: TGCGCCAGCAGCCAAGATGGGCAGGGGGCAAACTATGGCTACACCTTC.

The chain couples TRBV28 to TRBJ2-3; D remains unclear. There are 13 residues in the CDR3. Between the trimmed V and J ends, which lost 1 base and 2 bases, there was a span of 4 bases. Germline V gene data show CDR1 as MDHEN and CDR2 as SYDVKM. The CDR3 DNA follows: TGTGCCAGCAGTTTATCACTCACAGATACGCAGTATTTT. It yields the protein CASSLSLTDTQYF.

The V and J genes are TRBV6-1 and TRBJ1-5, with D tentatively TRBD1 (5 bases). Per the germline V gene, CDR1 is MNHNS and CDR2 is SASEGT. The CDR3 spans 15 residues. V gave up 2 bases and J gave up 4 bases, with 12 bases separating them. For the CDR3, the DNA is TGTGCCAGCAGTGAAATGGGACTCCAGAATCAGCCCCAGCATTTT. Protein: CASSEMGLQNQPQHF.

The chain carries TRBV9 and TRBJ1-1; D ambiguous. With 4 bases removed from V and 1 base from J, the gap between germline ends came to 14 bases. This CDR3 has 15 amino acids. The germline V gene encodes CDR1 SGDLS and CDR2 YYNGEE. For the CDR3, the DNA is TGTGCCAGCAGCCCCGACGGCCGGGAGAACACTGAAGCTTTCTTT. It encodes CASSPDGRENTEAFF.

This chain links TRBV5-1 with TRBJ2-7, with unresolved D. The germline CDR1 and CDR2 sequences are SGHRS and YFSETQ. V dropped 4 bases and J dropped 6 bases, with 17 bases sitting between them. The CDR3 has 14 amino acids. The DNA of the CDR3 is TGCGCCAGCAGCCCGTTTTTTGGTAATAGCGAGCAGTACTTC. As protein: CASSPFFGNSEQYF.

This sequence joins TRBV29-1 and TRBJ2-1, with 8 nucleotides matching TRBD2. CDR1 SQVTM and CDR2 ANQGSEA come from the germline V gene. The J segment lost 5 bases and the V segment lost 6 bases, leaving 9 bases of the junction unmatched. This CDR3 region has 14 residues. The CDR3 DNA is TGCAGCGTGACCGGGAGGGCCCGGAACAATGAGCAGTTCTTC. It yields the protein CSVTGRARNNEQFF.